This passage covers 24 T cell receptor beta chains from one sample sequenced in a study of blood T cell repertoires in COVID-19. Libraries were prepared by immunoSEQ multiplex PCR; TCRdb keeps only in-frame clonotypes and omits some of them. Of more than 65,000 clones in the sample, about four fifths were seen once. Sample: peripheral blood. All receptors derive from a woman in her fifties or sixties with acute or convalescent COVID-19.

V is TRBV12-5 and J is TRBJ1-2; unclear D gene. Per germline, CDR1 LGHNT and CDR2 FRNRAP. The V end lost 8 bases, the J end lost 0 bases, and 7 bases lay between the germline ends. The CDR3 runs 12 residues. The CDR3 here is CASLGANYGYTF. CDR3 coding DNA: TGTGCTAGTCTGGGAGCTAACTATGGCTACACCTTC.

The rearrangement uses TRBV3-1 (or the pseudogene TRBV3-2) and TRBJ1-2, with a weak D call TRBD1 (5 bases). The V gene's germline CDR1 is LGHDT and CDR2 YNNKEL (reference sequence). The CDR3 sequence is 12 residues long. Trimming removed 1 base at V and 8 bases at J, with 8 bases between. The CDR3 is CASSQGTGGYTF. CDR3 nucleotide sequence: TGTGCCAGCAGCCAAGGTACAGGCGGCTACACCTTC.

This chain joins TRBV6-5 and TRBJ2-1; D perhaps matches TRBD2 (6 bases). V was clipped by 7 bases and J by 2 bases, with 12 bases between them. Germline assignment: CDR1 MNHEY and CDR2 SVGAGI. The length of the CDR3 is 14 residues. CDR3 loop: CASTKDYTYNEQFF. CDR3 nucleotides: TGTGCCAGCACTAAGGACTATACCTACAATGAGCAGTTCTTC.

This CDR3 reads CSVEPGKNIQYF. CDR3 nucleotides: TGCAGCGTTGAGCCGGGCAAAAACATTCAGTACTTC. The chain has TRBV29-1 and TRBJ2-4; D is undetermined. Germline CDR1 reads SQVTM; CDR2 reads ANQGSEA. Trimming left V 3 bases short and J 3 bases short, with 6 bases between. This CDR3 has 12 residues.

The CDR3 DNA reads as TGCGCCAGCAGACTTCAGGTCGCAACCTACGAGCAGTACTTC. It is translated as CASRLQVATYEQYF. The chain is built from TRBV5-1 and TRBJ2-7; D gene unclear. V lost 5 bases and J 2 bases, leaving 14 bases between the germline ends. This CDR3 has 14 residues. Per germline, CDR1 SGHRS and CDR2 YFSETQ.

This clone is a singleton in its sample. The chain is built from TRBV18 and TRBJ1-2, with D possibly matching TRBD1 (6 bases). Per the germline V gene, CDR1 is KGHSH and CDR2 is LQKENI. The CDR3 loop spans 14 amino acids. Trimming pared 6 bases from V and 8 bases from J, leaving 19 bases between. The CDR3 DNA is TGTGCCAGCTCGCCAGGTTCGGGGGGCGACGGCTACACCTTC. Amino acids: CASSPGSGGDGYTF.

V gene TRBV19 combines with J gene TRBJ2-1; 7 nucleotides agree with TRBD1. V trimming: 5 bases; J trimming: 0 bases; junction bases outside the gene matches: 4. This CDR3 is built from 15 residues. The germline V gene encodes CDR1 LNHDA and CDR2 SQIVND (reference sequence). The CDR3 loop is CASSGYRGSYNEQFF. CDR3 nucleotides: TGTGCCAGTAGTGGGTACAGGGGCTCCTACAATGAGCAGTTCTTC.

The chain links TRBV5-1 to TRBJ2-7, with 8 positions matching TRBD1. Trimming at V came to 0 bases and at J to 6 bases, leaving 11 bases not matched to a gene. The CDR3 is made up of 16 amino acids. Looked up from germline, CDR1 is SGHRS and CDR2 is YFSETQ. This chain's CDR3 is CASSLGRSGQGTEQYF. The CDR3 nucleotides are TGCGCCAGCAGCTTGGGCCGGTCTGGACAGGGAACCGAGCAGTACTTC.

This chain links TRBV9 with TRBJ1-5; no reliable D call. The length of the CDR3 is 12 residues. The V and J ends lost 4 bases and 7 bases respectively, with 9 bases between them. Germline V gene lookup returns CDR1 SGDLS and CDR2 YYNGEE. CDR3 coding DNA: TGTGCCAGCAGCTCTCTAGGACAGCCCCAGCATTTT. It is translated as CASSSLGQPQHF. Full variable domain (outside the CDR3, taken from reference TRBV9 and TRBJ1-5): DSGVTQTPKHLITATGQRVTLRCSPRSGDLSVYWYQQSLDQGLQFLIQYYNGEERAKGNILERFSAQQFPDLHSELNLSSLELGDSALYFCASSSLGQPQHFGDGTRLSIL.

V usage is TRBV19 and J usage is TRBJ2-5, with 13 bases that match TRBD2. V trimming: 5 bases; J trimming: 3 bases; junction bases outside the gene matches: 6. The CDR3 has 16 amino acids. CDR1 is LNHDA, CDR2 SQIVND, per germline (reference sequence). CDR3 DNA: TGTGCCAGTAGTTTACTAGCGGGGGGGATAAAAGAGACCCAGTACTTC. Amino acid sequence: CASSLLAGGIKETQYF.

This clone was picked up many times. V and J are TRBV5-1 and TRBJ1-4; no clear D gene. CDR3 size: 13 residues. With 0 bases removed from V and 8 bases from J, the gap between germline ends came to 8 bases. Germline loops: CDR1 SGHRS, CDR2 YFSETQ. CDR3 loop: CASSLEGREKLFF. DNA for the CDR3: TGCGCCAGCAGCTTGGAAGGGAGGGAAAAACTGTTTTTT.

This clone was seen a few times. The chain carries TRBV13 and TRBJ2-7; no clear D gene. Germline loops: CDR1 PRHDT, CDR2 FYEKMQ (reference sequence). The length of the CDR3 is 12 residues. With 3 bases removed from V and 6 bases from J, the gap between germline ends came to 9 bases. CDR3 nucleotides: TGTGCCAGCAGCTTCTTCGGGTTCGAGCAGTACTTC. It specifies CASSFFGFEQYF.

The chain is built from TRBV2 and TRBJ1-4, with D possibly matching TRBD1 (6 bases). The CDR3 has 14 amino acids. Trimming took off 8 bases at V and 6 bases at J, with 16 bases between the two ends. Germline CDR1 SNHLY, CDR2 FYNNEI. The CDR3 region has the DNA TGTGCCAGCGCGCAACAGGGCTTGGATGAAAAACTGTTTTTT. Translation gives CASAQQGLDEKLFF.

The gene calls are TRBV29-1 and TRBJ2-2; TRBD1 matches 9 bases. CDR1 and CDR2 (germline): SQVTM, ANQGSEA. With V trimmed by 6 bases and J by 7 bases, 12 bases remained unmatched. The CDR3 spans 15 residues. CDR3 DNA: TGCAGCGTGAACCGGGACAGGGTTCCGGGCGGGGAGCTGTTTTTT. Translated: CSVNRDRVPGGELFF.

The J gene is TRBJ1-2, the V gene TRBV28, with 10 positions matching TRBD1. Trimming removed 4 bases from V and 8 bases from J; junction bases left unmatched: 7. Germline V gene lookup returns CDR1 MDHEN and CDR2 SYDVKM. CDR3 length: 14 residues. The CDR3 DNA follows: TGTGCCAGCAGTTCCTCCGGGACAGGGGAAGGCTACACCTTC. Residues: CASSSSGTGEGYTF.

The V and J genes are TRBV6-1 and TRBJ1-5; TRBD1 is a possible D gene (6 bases). From germline, CDR1 is MNHNS and CDR2 SASEGT. V lost 6 bases and J 7 bases, leaving 16 bases between the germline ends. The CDR3 consists of 14 residues. In nucleotides, the CDR3 is TGTGCCAGCAGGGCGACAGGCACACAGCAGCCCCAGCATTTT. It specifies CASRATGTQQPQHF.

The chain uses TRBV5-1 and TRBJ2-7, with D tentatively TRBD1 (7 bases). V lost 1 base and J 0 bases, leaving 17 bases between the germline ends. The CDR3 length is 17 residues. The germline V gene has CDR1 SGHRS and CDR2 YFSETQ. The CDR3 protein is CASSLRPRGTDSYEQYF. As DNA, the CDR3 is TGCGCCAGCAGCTTGCGCCCCCGGGGGACAGACTCCTACGAGCAGTACTTC.

The gene calls are TRBV18 and TRBJ2-5; 10 nucleotides agree with TRBD1. CDR1 is KGHSH, CDR2 LQKENI, per germline. V gave up 4 bases and J gave up 1 base; unmatched junction bases: 3. This CDR3 has 15 residues. CDR3 DNA sequence: TGTGCCAGCTCACAAAGGACAGGGGGCCAAGAGACCCAGTACTTC. It specifies CASSQRTGGQETQYF.

This clone has just a few counts. The chain combines TRBV5-4 with TRBJ1-2; 7 positions agree with TRBD1. CDR1 and CDR2 from the germline V gene are SGHNT and YYREEE (reference sequence). Unmatched junction bases numbered 4, after V lost 0 bases and J lost 8 bases. The CDR3 covers 13 residues. The CDR3 region is CASSLEAGGGYTF. The CDR3 DNA reads TGTGCCAGCAGCTTGGAGGCAGGGGGAGGCTACACCTTC.

The gene calls are TRBV5-1 and TRBJ2-5; 7 bases are a match to TRBD1. Germline assignment: CDR1 SGHRS and CDR2 YFSETQ. The CDR3 is 14 residues long. J gave up 5 bases and V 1 base, and 5 bases lay outside the gene matches. DNA of the CDR3: TGCGCCAGCAGCTTGTTTTCAGGGGGTGAGACCCAGTACTTC. Residues: CASSLFSGGETQYF.

V and J are TRBV4-1 and TRBJ1-4, with a possible D match to TRBD1 (6 bases). The germline V gene encodes CDR1 MGHRA and CDR2 YSYEKL. The CDR3 totals 16 residues. Trimming took off 0 bases at V and 8 bases at J, with 16 bases between the two ends. The CDR3 DNA follows: TGCGCCAGCAGCCAAGATGTAACGGGGGGCTACGAAAAACTGTTTTTT. Translating gives CASSQDVTGGYEKLFF.

With regard to this clone: The sample holds other DNA sequences that translate to the same CDR3. The chain has TRBV15 and TRBJ1-1; TRBD1 matches 8 bases. Germline V lookup: CDR1 LNHNV, CDR2 YYDKDF (reference sequence). V shed 3 bases and J 11 bases; nucleotides not matched to a gene: 8. The CDR3 loop spans 13 amino acids. In DNA form, the CDR3 reads TGTGCCACCAGCAGGGGGACAGGCCTGGAGGCTTTCTTT. Protein sequence: CATSRGTGLEAFF. Looking up the rest from reference TRBV15 and TRBJ1-1 gives the full variable domain: DAMVIQNPRYQVTQFGKPVTLSCSQTLNHNVMYWYQQKSSQAPKLLFHYYDKDFNNEADTPDNFQSRRPNTSFCFLDIRSPGLGDTAMYLCATSRGTGLEAFFGQGTRLTVV.

V is TRBV11-3 and J is TRBJ2-1; 16 nucleotides match TRBD2. CDR1 and CDR2 (germline): SGHNT, YENEEA. The CDR3 is 17 amino acids. Trimming took 3 bases from V and 7 from J; bases not matched to a gene: 6. The DNA for the CDR3 is TGTGCCAGCAGCTTGGGACTAGCGGGGGGGCCGTGGAATGAGCAGTTCTTC. The encoded protein is CASSLGLAGGPWNEQFF.

This chain connects TRBV5-4 to TRBJ1-1; D remains ambiguous. Germline CDR1 and CDR2: SGHNT and YYREEE (reference sequence). The CDR3 is 15 residues long. V was shortened by 1 base and J by 0 bases, with 10 bases between the two germline ends. Written as DNA, the CDR3 is TGTGCCAGCAGCTTGTCTTTGGGCTTGAACACTGAAGCTTTCTTT. Translating it yields CASSLSLGLNTEAFF.